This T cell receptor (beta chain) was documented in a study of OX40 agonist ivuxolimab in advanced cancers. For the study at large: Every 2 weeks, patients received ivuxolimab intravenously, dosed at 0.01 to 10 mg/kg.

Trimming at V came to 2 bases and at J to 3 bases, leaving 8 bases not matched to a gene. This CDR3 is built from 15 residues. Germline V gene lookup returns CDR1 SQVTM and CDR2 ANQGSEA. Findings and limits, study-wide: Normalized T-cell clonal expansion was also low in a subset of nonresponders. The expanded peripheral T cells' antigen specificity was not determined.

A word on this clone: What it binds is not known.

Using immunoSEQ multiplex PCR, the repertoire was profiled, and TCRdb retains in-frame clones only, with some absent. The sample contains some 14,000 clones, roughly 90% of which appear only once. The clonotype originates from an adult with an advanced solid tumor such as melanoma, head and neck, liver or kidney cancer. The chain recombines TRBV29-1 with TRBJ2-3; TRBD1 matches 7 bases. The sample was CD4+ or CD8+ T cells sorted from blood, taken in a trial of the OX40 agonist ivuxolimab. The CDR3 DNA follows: TGCAGCGTTGAAATAAGGGGGCTCGGGACAGATACGCAGTATTTT. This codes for CSVEIRGLGTDTQYF.